What follows describes a single TCR beta chain. The data were obtained in a study of blood T cell repertoires in COVID-19. The overall study: The cDNA or gDNA used as material had been derived from T cells, B-cell-depleted T cells, or PBMCs.

The CDR3 runs to 17 residues. CDR1 and CDR2 from the germline V gene are SGHRS and YFSETQ. V trimming: 4 bases; J trimming: 8 bases; junction bases outside the gene matches: 11. The repertoire was sequenced with immunoSEQ multiplex PCR; TCRdb's copy has only in-frame clones and lacks some. The data contain 130,000 to 150,000 clones, 88% of them seen just once; the ten biggest clones take up about 1.7%. This receptor was obtained from a woman in her fifties or sixties with acute or convalescent COVID-19. The sequenced sample consisted of peripheral blood. The genes are TRBV5-1 and TRBJ2-3; 15 bases are shared with TRBD2. CDR3 region: CASSQGLAGGLEATQYF. In DNA form, the CDR3 reads TGCGCCAGCAGCCAGGGACTAGCGGGGGGCCTTGAGGCTACGCAGTATTTT.